What follows is one T cell receptor beta chain and its context. Its cognate antigen is unknown. The repertoire was sequenced with immunoSEQ multiplex PCR; TCRdb's copy has only in-frame clones and lacks some. Of about 330,000 clones listed, around 90% are singletons. This sample was included in a study of cytomegalovirus exposure and HLA in healthy donors. Study outcomes and limitations: Subsequent analysis found a tendency for first-cohort TCR clusters to co-occur within the 90 to 150 validation repertoires. While the bulk of TCR sequences proved rare, some public TCRs turned up in many donors. A few CMV-associated chains proved CMV antigen-specific in vitro. The authors enumerated around 150 TCR beta chains as linked to cytomegalovirus.

V lost 4 bases, J lost 6 bases, and 7 bases lay in between. The CDR3 has 13 amino acids. CDR1 and CDR2 (germline): SGHTA, FQGNSA. The receptor was isolated from a woman under 40 in good health and CMV-seropositive. The sequenced sample was PBMCs. The chain links TRBV7-2 to TRBJ1-6; D remains ambiguous. DNA of the CDR3: TGTGCCAGCAGCTACGAGGGTAATTCACCCCTCCACTTT. Encoded protein: CASSYEGNSPLHF.